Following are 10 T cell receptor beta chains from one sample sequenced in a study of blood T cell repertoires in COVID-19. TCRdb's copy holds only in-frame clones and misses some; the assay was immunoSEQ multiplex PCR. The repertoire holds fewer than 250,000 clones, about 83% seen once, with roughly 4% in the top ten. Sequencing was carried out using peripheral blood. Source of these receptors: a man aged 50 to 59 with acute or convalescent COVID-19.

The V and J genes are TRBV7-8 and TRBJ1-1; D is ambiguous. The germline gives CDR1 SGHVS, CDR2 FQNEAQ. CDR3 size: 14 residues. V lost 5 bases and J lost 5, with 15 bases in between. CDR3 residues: CASSPRRVPTEAFF. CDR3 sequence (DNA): TGTGCCAGCAGCCCAAGGAGGGTTCCGACTGAAGCTTTCTTT.

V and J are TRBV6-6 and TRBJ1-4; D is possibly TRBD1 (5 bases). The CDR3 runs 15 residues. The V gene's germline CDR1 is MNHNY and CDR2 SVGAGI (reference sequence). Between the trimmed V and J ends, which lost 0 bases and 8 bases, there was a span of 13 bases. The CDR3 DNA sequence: TGTGCCAGCAGTTACTCAATGTGGGGCAAAGAAAAACTGTTTTTT. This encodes CASSYSMWGKEKLFF.

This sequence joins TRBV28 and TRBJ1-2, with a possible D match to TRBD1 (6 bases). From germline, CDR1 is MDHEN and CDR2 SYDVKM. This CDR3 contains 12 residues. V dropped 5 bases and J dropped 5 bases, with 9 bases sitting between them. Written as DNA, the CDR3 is TGTGCCAGCAGTGATACAGGGTATGGCTACACCTTC. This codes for CASSDTGYGYTF.

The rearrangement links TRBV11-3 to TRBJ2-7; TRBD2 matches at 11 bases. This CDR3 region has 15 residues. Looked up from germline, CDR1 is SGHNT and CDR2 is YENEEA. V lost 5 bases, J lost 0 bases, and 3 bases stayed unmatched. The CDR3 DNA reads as TGTGCCAGCAGCAAGGGACTAGCGGCCTCCTACGAGCAGTACTTC. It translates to CASSKGLAASYEQYF.

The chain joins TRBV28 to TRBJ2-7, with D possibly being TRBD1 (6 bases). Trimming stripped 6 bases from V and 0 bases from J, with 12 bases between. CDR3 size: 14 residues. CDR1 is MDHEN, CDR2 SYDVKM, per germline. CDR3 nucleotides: TGTGCCAGCAGACCCGGACAGCCCTCCTACGAGCAGTACTTC. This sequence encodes CASRPGQPSYEQYF.

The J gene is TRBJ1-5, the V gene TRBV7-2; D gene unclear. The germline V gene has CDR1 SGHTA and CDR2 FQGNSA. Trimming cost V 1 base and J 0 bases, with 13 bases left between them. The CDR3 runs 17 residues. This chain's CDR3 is CASSLDGVGFSNQPQHF. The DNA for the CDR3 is TGTGCCAGCAGCTTAGACGGGGTAGGCTTTAGCAATCAGCCCCAGCATTTT.

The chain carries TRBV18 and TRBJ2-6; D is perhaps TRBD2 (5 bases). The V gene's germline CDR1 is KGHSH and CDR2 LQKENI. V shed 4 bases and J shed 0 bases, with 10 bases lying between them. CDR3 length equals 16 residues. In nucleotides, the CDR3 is TGTGCCAGCTCACGGGTGGGAGACTCTGGGGCCAACGTCCTGACTTTC. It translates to CASSRVGDSGANVLTF.

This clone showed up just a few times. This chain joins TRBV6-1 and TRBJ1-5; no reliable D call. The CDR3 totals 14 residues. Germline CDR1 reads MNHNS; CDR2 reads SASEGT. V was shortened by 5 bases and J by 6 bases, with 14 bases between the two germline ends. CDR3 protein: CASSQSDAGQPQHF. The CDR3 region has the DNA TGTGCCAGCAGTCAATCCGATGCGGGTCAGCCCCAGCATTTT.

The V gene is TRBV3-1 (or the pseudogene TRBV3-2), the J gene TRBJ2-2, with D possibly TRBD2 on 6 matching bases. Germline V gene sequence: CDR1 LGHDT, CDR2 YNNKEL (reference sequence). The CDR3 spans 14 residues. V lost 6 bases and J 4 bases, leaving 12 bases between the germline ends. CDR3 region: CASRGDFPTGELFF. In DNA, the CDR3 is TGTGCCAGCAGGGGGGACTTTCCCACCGGGGAGCTGTTTTTT.

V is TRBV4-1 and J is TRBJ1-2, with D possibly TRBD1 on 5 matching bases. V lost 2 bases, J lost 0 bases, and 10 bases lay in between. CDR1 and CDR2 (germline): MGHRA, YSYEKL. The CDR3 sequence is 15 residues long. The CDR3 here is CASSQFTGANYGYTF. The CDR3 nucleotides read TGCGCCAGCAGCCAATTTACAGGAGCTAACTATGGCTACACCTTC.